These 24 T cell receptor beta chains came from one sample sequenced in a study of regulatory T cells in long-lasting Graves disease. Construction of TCR beta libraries relied on iRepertoire HTBI primers and on Arm-PCR targeting CDR3 regions. Using its own MiXCR run on the multiplex PCR reads, TCRdb lists one record per CDR3 protein. The sample contains a few hundred thousand distinct CDR3 sequences, 23% of which appear only once. Described time point: persistent/refractory GD, antithyroid drugs over 5 years with positive TRAb. The TCR library was prepared using RNA isolated from PBMCs. Material: peripheral blood mononuclear cells (PBMCs), obtained when the disease was refractory, from a patient treated with antithyroid drugs. These receptors came from a woman aged 40 to 50 with Graves disease.

Of note for this clonotype: Since a much larger clone is just one base distant, this may be a read error. The chain joins TRBV27 to TRBJ2-5; 7 bases fit TRBD1. The germline V gene has CDR1 MNHEY and CDR2 SMNVEV (reference sequence). V lost 5 bases, J lost 2 bases, and 8 bases stayed unmatched. The CDR3 contains 15 residues. Written as DNA, the CDR3 is TGTGCCAGCAGTCCTTACAGGGGTCCACAAGAGACCCAGTACTTC. It is translated as CASSPYRGPQETQYF.

In nucleotides, the CDR3 is TGTGCCAGCAGTTTGGGAACAGGAAGAGTGGTAGAAAAACTGTTTTTT. As protein: CASSLGTGRVVEKLFF. V is TRBV28 and J is TRBJ1-4; D may be TRBD1 (5 bases). This CDR3 region has 16 residues. V was clipped by 3 bases and J by 8 bases, with 19 bases between them. Germline CDR1 and CDR2: MDHEN and SYDVKM. Complete variable domain (other parts from reference TRBV28 and TRBJ1-4): DVKVTQSSRYLVKRTGEKVFLECVQDMDHENMFWYRQDPGLGLRLIYFSYDVKMKEKGDIPEGYSVSREKKERFSLILESASTNQTSMYLCASSLGTGRVVEKLFFGSGTQLSVL.

This clonotype was detected only a few times. This chain uses TRBV20-1 with TRBJ1-6; 7 nucleotides line up with TRBD1. This CDR3 has 15 amino acids. Germline CDR1 reads DFQATT; CDR2 reads SNEGSKA (reference sequence). Germline trimming cut 6 bases from V and 6 bases from J; bases unmatched to any gene: 11. The CDR3 region is CSATLQGRGNSPLHF. In DNA form, the CDR3 reads TGCAGTGCCACTTTACAGGGGCGAGGTAATTCACCCCTCCACTTT.

This clonotype was recorded at least ten times. J is TRBJ2-4 and V is TRBV12-3 or TRBV12-4; 8 bases match TRBD1. The CDR3 runs to 19 residues. J was trimmed by 1 base and V by 5 bases; bases with no gene match: 16. In DNA form, the CDR3 reads TGTGCCAGCAGTGAATACAGGGGGATGGGTTTGTGGGCCAAAAACATTCAGTACTTC. Translation: CASSEYRGMGLWAKNIQYF.

The chain combines TRBV9 with TRBJ2-7, with TRBD1 matching over 7 bases. CDR1 and CDR2 from the germline V gene are SGDLS and YYNGEE. The CDR3 runs to 15 residues. The trim removed 0 bases at V and 3 bases at J, leaving 6 bases unmatched. CDR3 region: CASSVGPTGDYEQYF. The CDR3 nucleotides read TGTGCCAGCAGCGTAGGTCCCACAGGGGACTACGAGCAGTACTTC. The whole variable domain, filled in from reference TRBV9 and TRBJ2-7, reads DSGVTQTPKHLITATGQRVTLRCSPRSGDLSVYWYQQSLDQGLQFLIQYYNGEERAKGNILERFSAQQFPDLHSELNLSSLELGDSALYFCASSVGPTGDYEQYFGPGTRLTVT.

In this sample, this clonotype turned up a few times. J is TRBJ1-4 and V is TRBV5-6; possible D gene TRBD1, 6 bases. The CDR3 is made up of 15 amino acids. Germline CDR1 and CDR2: SGHDT and YYEEEE. V shed 4 bases and J shed 8 bases, with 18 bases lying between them. CDR3 in amino acids: CASSPAAGVVEKLFF. As DNA, the CDR3 is TGTGCCAGCAGCCCAGCGGCAGGGGTGGTCGAAAAACTGTTTTTT.

DNA of the CDR3: TGTGCCAGCACCCCATTTTGGCCAGATACGCAGTATTTT. The encoded protein is CASTPFWPDTQYF. The rearrangement uses TRBV12-3 or TRBV12-4 and TRBJ2-3; D uncertain. The CDR3 contains 13 residues. Trimming removed 7 bases from V and 4 bases from J, with 12 bases in between.

V gene TRBV2 combines with J gene TRBJ2-5, with D possibly TRBD1 on 7 matching bases. The germline V gene encodes CDR1 SNHLY and CDR2 FYNNEI. The CDR3 covers 14 residues. Trimming took 8 bases from V and 5 from J, leaving 18 bases between them. The CDR3 DNA follows: TGTGCCAGCTCGCCCATCAGGGGGAGGGAGACCCAGTACTTC. As protein: CASSPIRGRETQYF.

Regarding this clonotype: This clone may be a read error of a much larger clone one base away. The chain combines TRBV11-2 with TRBJ2-5; 11 bases match TRBD2. The germline V gene has CDR1 SGHAT and CDR2 FQNNGV. V shed 4 bases, J shed 9 bases, and the junction held 13 bases outside the gene matches. CDR3 size: 16 residues. In DNA form, the CDR3 reads TGTGCCAGCAGCTCCCGACTAGCGGGATATTTGGAGGCCCAGTACTTC. This encodes CASSSRLAGYLEAQYF.

This chain links TRBV5-5 with TRBJ1-6; a possible D gene is TRBD1 (5 bases). The CDR3 has 21 amino acids. Germline lookup yields CDR1 SGHKS and CDR2 YYEKEE (reference sequence). V lost 0 bases, J lost 0 bases, and 22 bases lay in between. The CDR3 sequence: CASSLATGQPFSSSYNSPLHF. The CDR3 DNA reads as TGTGCCAGCAGCTTGGCCACGGGGCAGCCTTTCTCGAGCTCCTATAATTCACCCCTCCACTTT. Full variable domain (missing parts from reference TRBV5-5 and TRBJ1-6): DAGVTQSPTHLIKTRGQQVTLRCSPISGHKSVSWYQQVLGQGPQFIFQYYEKEERGRGNFPDRFSARQFPNYSSELNVNALLLGDSALYLCASSLATGQPFSSSYNSPLHFGNGTRLTVT.

This clonotype has a count of ten or more. V usage is TRBV12-3 or TRBV12-4 and J usage is TRBJ1-2; D not resolved. The CDR3 sequence is 12 residues long. V dropped 4 bases and J dropped 6 bases, with 9 bases sitting between them. The chain's CDR3 is CASSSYFNGYTF. The CDR3 DNA is TGTGCCAGCAGTTCGTACTTTAATGGCTACACCTTC.

This clonotype was recorded only once. The V call is TRBV5-4, the J call TRBJ2-2, with 9 bases identical to TRBD2. Germline assignment: CDR1 SGHNT and CDR2 YYREEE (reference sequence). This CDR3 is 15 amino acids long. With V trimmed by 4 bases and J by 5 bases, 6 bases remained unmatched. The CDR3 loop is CASSLSGRRTGELFF. As DNA, the CDR3 is TGTGCCAGCAGCCTCAGCGGGAGGAGGACCGGGGAGCTGTTTTTT.

This clonotype was seen repeatedly, ten times or more. This chain joins TRBV2 and TRBJ2-7, with 10 positions matching TRBD1. The CDR3 covers 15 residues. Trimming cost V 3 bases and J 4 bases; bases outside gene matches: 6. The germline CDR1 and CDR2 sequences are SNHLY and FYNNEI. CDR3 in DNA: TGTGCCAGCAGTGATCCCGGGACAGGGGTATACGAGCAGTACTTC. The encoded protein is CASSDPGTGVYEQYF.

This clonotype was seen a single time. The chain links TRBV20-1 to TRBJ2-5; maybe TRBD2 (5 bases). Trimming cost V 7 bases and J 3 bases, with 18 bases left between them. Germline assignment: CDR1 DFQATT and CDR2 SNEGSKA (reference sequence). The CDR3 is 14 residues long. The CDR3 nucleotides are TGCAGTGTTAGTCGAGCGGAAGTAAAAGAGACCCAGTACTTC. It specifies CSVSRAEVKETQYF.

This clonotype was picked up a small number of times. V gene TRBV29-1 combines with J gene TRBJ2-6; D is possibly TRBD2 (6 bases). Germline assignment: CDR1 SQVTM and CDR2 ANQGSEA. This CDR3 is 16 amino acids long. The V end was cut by 4 bases, the J end by 0 bases, with 13 bases between. The CDR3 loop reads CSVGSGGSSGANVLTF. The CDR3 bases are TGCAGCGTTGGGTCCGGGGGAAGCTCTGGGGCCAACGTCCTGACTTTC. The whole variable domain, filled in from reference TRBV29-1 and TRBJ2-6, reads SAVISQKPSRDICQRGTSLTIQCQVDSQVTMMFWYRQQPGQSLTLIATANQGSEATYESGFVIDKFPISRPNLTFSTLTVSNMSPEDSSIYLCSVGSGGSSGANVLTFGAGSRLTVL.

A few counts support this clonotype. The chain couples TRBV2 to TRBJ2-2; TRBD1 matches 9 bases. This CDR3 is built from 16 residues. V gave up 9 bases and J gave up 0 bases; unmatched junction bases: 8. Germline CDR1 and CDR2: SNHLY and FYNNEI. This CDR3 reads CARGPTGGSNTGELFF. The CDR3 bases are TGTGCCAGAGGACCTACAGGGGGCTCGAACACCGGGGAGCTGTTTTTT.

The rearrangement uses TRBV11-3 and TRBJ2-2, with D perhaps TRBD1 (6 bases). The length of the CDR3 is 15 residues. V lost 4 bases and J lost 6, with 15 bases in between. CDR1 SGHNT and CDR2 YENEEA come from the germline V gene. CDR3 bases: TGTGCCAGCAGCTACTACAGGGCTGGCGCCGGGGAGCTGTTTTTT. It is translated as CASSYYRAGAGELFF.

This clonotype appeared many times. The J gene is TRBJ1-5, the V gene TRBV2, with D unresolved. Germline CDR1 reads SNHLY; CDR2 reads FYNNEI. V dropped 4 bases and J dropped 7 bases, with 11 bases sitting between them. This CDR3 region has 13 residues. The CDR3 coding sequence is TGTGCCAGCAGTGGTCCGGATGAACAGCCCCAGCATTTT. Its protein product is CASSGPDEQPQHF. Complete variable domain (other parts from reference TRBV2 and TRBJ1-5): EPEVTQTPSHQVTQMGQEVILRCVPISNHLYFYWYRQILGQKVEFLVSFYNNEISEKSEIFDDQFSVERPDGSNFTLKIRSTKLEDSAMYFCASSGPDEQPQHFGDGTRLSIL.

CDR3 sequence: CASSLDNTDTQYF. The CDR3 coding sequence is TGCGCCAGCAGTCTAGACAACACAGATACGCAGTATTTT. This sequence joins TRBV5-1 and TRBJ2-3; no firm D call. The CDR3 has 13 residues. Germline-derived CDR1 and CDR2 are SGHRS and YFSETQ. Trimming took 5 bases from V and 2 from J, leaving 9 bases between them.

The V and J genes are TRBV20-1 and TRBJ2-4, with TRBD1 as a possible D gene (7 bases). Trimming stripped 7 bases from V and 2 bases from J, with 30 bases between. The CDR3 covers 19 residues. Germline V gives CDR1 DFQATT, CDR2 SNEGSKA (reference sequence). CDR3 nucleotides: TGCAGTGTCCCGGGACAGCGGTCGATCGGGAGAGGATCCAAAAACATTCAGTACTTC. It specifies CSVPGQRSIGRGSKNIQYF.

This clonotype was recorded many times. The gene calls are TRBV27 and TRBJ1-2, with D perhaps matching TRBD1 (5 bases). CDR1 and CDR2 (germline): MNHEY, SMNVEV (reference sequence). Trimming removed 5 bases from V and 3 bases from J, with 25 bases in between. The CDR3 runs 18 residues. This CDR3 reads CASSPGPGRAALHYGYTF. The CDR3 DNA sequence: TGTGCCAGCAGTCCCGGCCCGGGCAGGGCCGCTCTCCACTATGGCTACACCTTC.

This clonotype occurred many times. The rearrangement uses TRBV10-1 and TRBJ1-1; D unresolved. The CDR3 length is 12 residues. Trimming took 6 bases from V and 1 from J, leaving 6 bases between them. The V gene's germline CDR1 is WNHNN and CDR2 SYGVQD (reference sequence). The CDR3 coding sequence is TGCGCCAGCAGCGCCCAGAACACTGAAGCTTTCTTT. Protein sequence: CASSAQNTEAFF.

This clonotype was counted at least ten times. The rearrangement uses TRBV27 and TRBJ1-4, with D unclear. Trimming took off 0 bases at V and 7 bases at J, with 6 bases between the two ends. Germline V CDR1 and CDR2: MNHEY, SMNVEV (reference sequence). The CDR3 extends over 13 amino acids. CDR3 coding DNA: TGTGCCAGCAGTTTATCCACGCGTGAAAAACTGTTTTTT. Translation: CASSLSTREKLFF.

This clonotype was seen many times. The chain has TRBV5-1 and TRBJ2-7; 7 bases agree with TRBD1. Per germline, CDR1 SGHRS and CDR2 YFSETQ. V shed 0 bases and J 2 bases; nucleotides not matched to a gene: 5. The CDR3 is made up of 15 amino acids. CDR3 DNA sequence: TGCGCCAGCAGCTTGGCCGGGGACAGAGCCTACGAGCAGTACTTC. Protein: CASSLAGDRAYEQYF.